These 23 T cell receptor beta chains were sequenced from one sample in a study of cytotoxic CD8 clonotypes in ibrutinib-treated CLL. The assay was immunoSEQ multiplex PCR, and TCRdb's table has in-frame clones only and misses some. The table lists roughly 150,000 clones, approximately 80% of them singletons, with approximately 2% in the top ten. The sample consisted of PBMCs, taken after 12 months of ibrutinib treatment. These TCRs come from a human donor with chronic lymphocytic leukemia.

V gene TRBV7-2 combines with J gene TRBJ1-1; weak D call: TRBD1 (5 bases). The CDR3 is 17 residues long. V lost 1 base and J lost 0, with 15 bases in between. From germline, CDR1 is SGHTA and CDR2 FQGNSA. DNA of the CDR3: TGTGCCAGCAGCTTAGTCGGCAGGGTAGATATGAACACTGAAGCTTTCTTT. Residues: CASSLVGRVDMNTEAFF. The variable domain in full, completed from reference TRBV7-2 and TRBJ1-1, reads GAGVSQSPSNKVTEKGKDVELRCDPISGHTALYWYRQSLGQGLEFLIYFQGNSAPDKSGLPSDRFSAERTGGSVSTLTIQRTQQEDSAVYLCASSLVGRVDMNTEAFFGQGTRLTVV.

The chain employs TRBV6-5 and TRBJ1-3; D is uncertain. The germline gives CDR1 MNHEY, CDR2 SVGAGI. Trimming removed 6 bases at V and 4 bases at J, with 13 bases between. The CDR3 runs to 14 residues. In nucleotides, the CDR3 is TGTGCCAGCAGAATAAGCAAAGGAGGAAACACCATATATTTT. Translated: CASRISKGGNTIYF.

CDR3 nucleotide sequence: TGTGCCAGCAGCTTATACAGTGGGGGGAACACTGAAGCTTTCTTT. It is translated as CASSLYSGGNTEAFF. The V and J genes are TRBV11-2 and TRBJ1-1; a possible D gene is TRBD1 (5 bases). V dropped 2 bases and J dropped 1 base, with 11 bases sitting between them. This CDR3 contains 15 residues. Germline V gives CDR1 SGHAT, CDR2 FQNNGV.

J is TRBJ1-2 and V is TRBV19; maybe TRBD1 (5 bases). Germline V gives CDR1 LNHDA, CDR2 SQIVND (reference sequence). Trimming cost V 3 bases and J 6 bases, with 20 bases left between them. The CDR3 runs to 16 residues. The CDR3 DNA follows: TGTGCCAGTAGTATCACGATCGGGGGACGGGGGGATGGCTACACCTTC. Protein sequence: CASSITIGGRGDGYTF.

This chain uses TRBV5-1 with TRBJ2-3, with 7 nucleotides matching TRBD2. V lost 7 bases and J lost 0; bases outside the gene matches: 5. The germline V gene has CDR1 SGHRS and CDR2 YFSETQ. This CDR3 has 14 residues. The CDR3 region is CASSPGGSTDTQYF. The DNA for the CDR3 is TGCGCCAGCTCCCCGGGGGGTAGCACAGATACGCAGTATTTT.

The rearrangement joins TRBV28 to TRBJ2-2, with 7 bases lining up with TRBD1. CDR1 MDHEN and CDR2 SYDVKM come from the germline V gene. The CDR3 covers 14 residues. V lost 7 bases to trimming and J lost 5 bases; unmatched junction nucleotides: 7. CDR3 sequence: CASTDLTGTGELFF. CDR3 bases: TGTGCCAGCACTGACCTGACAGGGACCGGGGAGCTGTTTTTT.

The sample holds a few counts of this clone. The chain is built from TRBV5-1 and TRBJ2-7, with TRBD1 as a possible D gene (5 bases). This CDR3 has 14 residues. Trimming shortened V by 0 bases and J by 2 bases, and 9 bases separated the two germline ends. From germline, CDR1 is SGHRS and CDR2 YFSETQ. CDR3 DNA: TGCGCCAGCAGCTTGGACCAGGGAACCTACGAGCAGTACTTC. This encodes CASSLDQGTYEQYF.

This chain uses TRBV27 with TRBJ1-5, with 7 bases that match TRBD1. The CDR3 loop spans 19 amino acids. Germline loops: CDR1 MNHEY, CDR2 SMNVEV (reference sequence). Losses at the gene ends were 3 bases for V and 0 bases for J; bases not matched to a gene: 14. In nucleotides, the CDR3 is TGTGCCAGCAGTTTGGGATCGGGCAGGACAGGATATAGCAATCAGCCCCAGCATTTT. Protein: CASSLGSGRTGYSNQPQHF.

The chain has TRBV11-3 and TRBJ2-2; 7 nucleotides agree with TRBD2. The CDR3 contains 18 residues. The V segment lost 6 bases and the J segment 0 bases; nucleotides outside the gene matches: 13. CDR1 and CDR2 (germline): SGHNT, YENEEA. The CDR3 reads CASSRTPGLPTNTGELFF. In DNA, the CDR3 is TGTGCCAGCAGTCGAACTCCGGGACTACCAACGAACACCGGGGAGCTGTTTTTT.

This chain links TRBV19 with TRBJ2-1, with a possible D match to TRBD1 (6 bases). The CDR3 covers 14 residues. V was shortened by 7 bases and J by 5 bases, with 15 bases between the two germline ends. Germline V gene data show CDR1 as LNHDA and CDR2 as SQIVND (reference sequence). CDR3 region: CASNMQGKDNEQFF. In DNA, the CDR3 is TGTGCCAGTAATATGCAGGGGAAAGACAATGAGCAGTTCTTC.

The chain uses TRBV7-2 and TRBJ1-1; 11 bases align to TRBD1. The length of the CDR3 is 15 residues. V lost 2 bases to trimming and J lost 10 bases; unmatched junction nucleotides: 9. The germline gives CDR1 SGHTA, CDR2 FQGNSA. CDR3 nucleotide sequence: TGTGCCAGCAGCTTAAGACGGGACAGGGGGTCTGGAGCTTTCTTT. It yields the protein CASSLRRDRGSGAFF.

The V call is TRBV6-5, the J call TRBJ1-3; D is unclear. Germline CDR1 is MNHEY and CDR2 is SVGAGI. V was cut by 2 bases and J by 9 bases, with 11 bases left in between. The CDR3 totals 13 residues. The CDR3 DNA is TGTGCCAGCAGTTACGGTCCCCGCGGCACCATATATTTT. It encodes CASSYGPRGTIYF.

This sequence joins TRBV30 and TRBJ2-7, with 7 bases fitting TRBD2. Germline-derived CDR1 and CDR2 are GTSNPN and SVGIG (reference sequence). J was trimmed by 2 bases and V by 2 bases; bases with no gene match: 9. This CDR3 is built from 15 residues. The CDR3: CAWSILGREPYEQYF. CDR3 nucleotides: TGTGCCTGGAGTATCCTAGGGAGGGAACCCTACGAGCAGTACTTC.

The J gene is TRBJ2-5, the V gene TRBV19; the D gene is possibly TRBD2 (6 bases). This CDR3 region has 15 residues. V was clipped by 3 bases and J by 5 bases, with 16 bases between them. Germline V gene lookup returns CDR1 LNHDA and CDR2 SQIVND (reference sequence). The CDR3: CASSMGLIKGETQYF. CDR3 DNA sequence: TGTGCCAGTAGTATGGGACTCATTAAAGGGGAGACCCAGTACTTC.

The J gene is TRBJ2-5, the V gene TRBV4-3; D unclear. This CDR3 comprises 13 residues. Trimming stripped 0 bases from V and 7 bases from J, with 9 bases between. Germline V gene lookup returns CDR1 LGHNA and CDR2 YSLEER. CDR3 in amino acids: CASSQDGSGTQYF. The CDR3 DNA reads TGCGCCAGCAGCCAAGATGGATCAGGGACCCAGTACTTC.

The V gene is TRBV28, the J gene TRBJ1-3; D is undetermined. CDR3 length equals 14 residues. V dropped 8 bases and J dropped 0 bases, with 11 bases sitting between them. CDR1 is MDHEN, CDR2 SYDVKM, per germline. CDR3 nucleotides: TGTGCCAGCTCAGCAGACCGCTCTGGAAACACCATATATTTT. As protein: CASSADRSGNTIYF.

The chain has TRBV7-2 and TRBJ2-2; D may correspond to TRBD1 or TRBD2 (7 bases each). Germline V gives CDR1 SGHTA, CDR2 FQGNSA. This CDR3 contains 15 residues. V dropped 8 bases and J dropped 3 bases, with 16 bases sitting between them. CDR3 in amino acids: CASSVGRGHTGELFF. CDR3 nucleotide sequence: TGTGCCAGCTCCGTGGGGAGGGGGCACACCGGGGAGCTGTTTTTT.

The CDR3 region is CASSYRSGGPYEQYF. The DNA for the CDR3 is TGTGCCAGCAGTTACCGGTCAGGGGGTCCCTACGAGCAGTACTTC. The J gene is TRBJ2-7, the V gene TRBV6-5; 7 bases are shared with TRBD1. CDR1 and CDR2 (germline): MNHEY, SVGAGI. The junction had 6 bases not matched to a gene; V was cut back by 2 bases and J by 2 bases. This CDR3 is built from 15 residues.

The chain uses TRBV4-3 and TRBJ2-1; TRBD2 matches 10 bases. The germline V gene has CDR1 LGHNA and CDR2 YSLEER. This CDR3 is 17 amino acids long. Losses at the gene ends were 1 base for V and 4 bases for J; bases not matched to a gene: 7. The CDR3 coding sequence is TGCGCCAGCAGCCAAGGCCGAACTAGCGGGGCTTACAATGAGCAGTTCTTC. Translation gives CASSQGRTSGAYNEQFF.

The J gene is TRBJ2-3, the V gene TRBV9; D gene ambiguous. With 4 bases removed from V and 5 bases from J, the gap between germline ends came to 14 bases. This CDR3 region has 14 residues. Germline V gene lookup returns CDR1 SGDLS and CDR2 YYNGEE. The CDR3 nucleotides are TGTGCCAGCAGCAATAAAGGGAATAAAGATACGCAGTATTTT. This sequence encodes CASSNKGNKDTQYF.

The V gene is TRBV7-2, the J gene TRBJ1-2; D unclear. Per germline, CDR1 SGHTA and CDR2 FQGNSA. V lost 0 bases to trimming and J lost 8 bases, with 7 bases between them. The CDR3 length is 12 residues. For the CDR3, the DNA is TGTGCCAGCAGCTTAGCGCCCCCGGGCTACACCTTC. It yields the protein CASSLAPPGYTF.

The chain is built from TRBV6-6 and TRBJ2-5; a weak D match, TRBD2 (6 bases). Trimming pared 10 bases from V and 4 bases from J, leaving 16 bases between. The CDR3 sequence is 13 residues long. Germline assignment: CDR1 MNHNY and CDR2 SVGAGI (reference sequence). The CDR3 DNA sequence: TGTGCCACCCTCCTGGGGGGAAGAGAGACCCAGTACTTC. Its translation: CATLLGGRETQYF.

The chain recombines TRBV7-2 with TRBJ1-1, with TRBD1 matching over 7 bases. V lost 6 bases to trimming and J lost 11 bases; unmatched junction nucleotides: 9. There are 12 residues in the CDR3. The V gene's germline CDR1 is SGHTA and CDR2 FQGNSA. The DNA of the CDR3 is TGTGCCAGCAGACCGAGGGGGCTGAGGGCTTTCTTT. It translates to CASRPRGLRAFF.